This TCR beta chain was captured in a study of blood T cells in healthy people across ages. Whole-study context: Template switching recovered approximately one barcoded beta molecule for every two T cells.

There are 13 residues in the CDR3. V gave up 5 bases and J gave up 10 bases, with 15 bases separating them. Germline V lookup: CDR1 SEHNR, CDR2 FQNEAQ (reference sequence). Broader study findings: For the donors, CMV status was unknown and possibly confounded expanded clonotype changes. Unsorted PBMCs blocked a conclusive comparison of naive and antigen-experienced cells.

Sample-barcoded 5' priming and a J-beta primer mix drove a second PCR of roughly 6 to 12 cycles. TCRdb itself ran the 5' RACE reads through MiXCR, one entry per CDR3 protein. The repertoire holds 1.5 million to 1.9 million distinct CDR3 sequences, with roughly 43% as singletons. Concerning this clonotype: Antigen specificity is unknown.

V gene TRBV7-9 combines with J gene TRBJ2-1; D is uncertain. Sequenced: blood. The TCR comes from a woman aged 18-29 years in good health. CDR3 DNA sequence: TGTGCCAGCAGCGTAAGTTTGGGATCCGAGCAGTTCTTC. This translates into CASSVSLGSEQFF.